One and the same sample provided the 16 T cell receptor beta chains below, sequenced in a study of cytomegalovirus exposure and HLA in healthy donors. The PCR ran on 60 Vbeta and 13 Jbeta primers. TCRdb keeps only in-frame clones here, not all; method: immunoSEQ multiplex PCR. The repertoire holds some 190,000 clones, with 75% to 85% as singletons. The sample was PBMCs. All receptors come from a man aged 18 to 35 in good health and CMV-seronegative.

The V gene is TRBV18, the J gene TRBJ1-2; no reliable D call. V shed 3 bases and J shed 5 bases, with 7 bases lying between them. This CDR3 spans 12 amino acids. Germline lookup yields CDR1 KGHSH and CDR2 LQKENI. CDR3 residues: CASSPGIYGYTF. The DNA of the CDR3 is TGTGCCAGCTCACCCGGGATATATGGCTACACCTTC.

The J gene is TRBJ1-4, the V gene TRBV30, with 8 bases lining up with TRBD1. V lost 8 bases and J lost 8; bases outside the gene matches: 16. The CDR3 is 15 residues long. CDR1 and CDR2 from the germline V gene are GTSNPN and SVGIG (reference sequence). The CDR3 DNA sequence: TGTGCCCTATCAGGGGGCAGAGAGGGTCGGGAAAAACTGTTTTTT. Protein: CALSGGREGREKLFF.

The rearrangement joins TRBV5-1 to TRBJ1-4; D not certain. Per germline, CDR1 SGHRS and CDR2 YFSETQ. V was clipped by 4 bases and J by 3 bases, with 7 bases between them. This CDR3 has 13 amino acids. This CDR3 is CASSPDPNEKLFF. The CDR3 DNA sequence: TGCGCCAGCAGCCCAGATCCTAATGAAAAACTGTTTTTT.

The chain combines TRBV2 with TRBJ2-5; D may be TRBD1 (5 bases). The germline CDR1 and CDR2 sequences are SNHLY and FYNNEI. The germline V and J ends were trimmed by 6 bases and 5 bases, with 16 bases remaining between them. The CDR3 totals 14 residues. In nucleotides, the CDR3 is TGTGCCAGCAGCTCCCAAGGGGAAAGGGAGACCCAGTACTTC. Translating it yields CASSSQGERETQYF.

The chain uses TRBV9 and TRBJ2-1; TRBD2 matches at 12 bases. This CDR3 is built from 19 residues. Germline values: CDR1 SGDLS, CDR2 YYNGEE. J gave up 0 bases and V 2 bases, and 9 bases lay outside the gene matches. CDR3: CASSVPGTSGYSSYNEQFF. The CDR3 region has the DNA TGTGCCAGCAGCGTCCCCGGGACTAGCGGGTATAGCTCCTACAATGAGCAGTTCTTC. The full variable domain, with the rest looked up from reference TRBV9 and TRBJ2-1, is DSGVTQTPKHLITATGQRVTLRCSPRSGDLSVYWYQQSLDQGLQFLIQYYNGEERAKGNILERFSAQQFPDLHSELNLSSLELGDSALYFCASSVPGTSGYSSYNEQFFGPGTRLTVL.

V is TRBV25-1 and J is TRBJ2-5, with 9 nucleotides matching TRBD2. The CDR3 is 16 residues long. Germline assignment: CDR1 MGHDK and CDR2 SYGVNS. V lost 4 bases to trimming and J lost 4 bases; unmatched junction nucleotides: 10. CDR3 region: CASSGFLAGGGETQYF. CDR3 DNA: TGTGCCAGCAGTGGTTTTTTGGCGGGGGGGGGAGAGACCCAGTACTTC.

This clone has just one count. V gene TRBV30 combines with J gene TRBJ2-7; TRBD1 aligns across 7 bases. The J segment lost 3 bases and the V segment lost 3 bases, leaving 5 bases of the junction unmatched. Germline V lookup: CDR1 GTSNPN, CDR2 SVGIG (reference sequence). This CDR3 has 13 amino acids. This CDR3 reads CAWSRDSYYEQYF. The CDR3 DNA reads TGTGCCTGGAGCCGGGACAGCTACTACGAGCAGTACTTC.

The chain has TRBV5-1 and TRBJ2-7; 7 nucleotides line up with TRBD1. J lost 2 bases, V lost 0 bases, and 5 bases had no gene match. CDR1 and CDR2 from the germline V gene are SGHRS and YFSETQ. This CDR3 has 15 residues. The chain's CDR3 is CASSLDPGGTYEQYF. CDR3 nucleotides: TGCGCCAGCAGCTTGGATCCAGGGGGTACCTACGAGCAGTACTTC.

J is TRBJ2-3 and V is TRBV29-1, with 8 nucleotides matching TRBD1. The germline V gene encodes CDR1 SQVTM and CDR2 ANQGSEA. The CDR3 is made up of 15 amino acids. V dropped 2 bases and J dropped 1; count of bases not matched to a gene: 5. CDR3 DNA: TGCAGCGTTGAACTGACAGGGGTCCGCACAGATACGCAGTATTTT. It yields the protein CSVELTGVRTDTQYF.

The chain has TRBV28 and TRBJ2-4, with TRBD2 matching over 13 bases. The length of the CDR3 is 15 residues. Unmatched junction bases numbered 3, after V lost 5 bases and J lost 5 bases. Germline loops: CDR1 MDHEN, CDR2 SYDVKM. This chain's CDR3 is CASSPLAGGQNIQYF. The CDR3 DNA sequence: TGTGCCAGCAGTCCACTAGCGGGGGGGCAAAACATTCAGTACTTC.

The CDR3 is CASSLRTGRNGELFF. The CDR3 DNA sequence: TGTGCCAGCAGCTTACGGACAGGTCGGAACGGGGAGCTGTTTTTT. The chain employs TRBV7-3 and TRBJ2-2; 7 bases line up with TRBD1. The CDR3 loop spans 15 amino acids. CDR1 and CDR2 (germline): SGHTA, FQGTGA. J lost 7 bases, V lost 2 bases, and 7 bases had no gene match.

This chain links TRBV9 with TRBJ2-5; 9 bases line up with TRBD1. Germline V gene sequence: CDR1 SGDLS, CDR2 YYNGEE. V lost 3 bases to trimming and J lost 5 bases; unmatched junction nucleotides: 2. The CDR3 extends over 13 amino acids. CDR3: CASSEDRGETQYF. The CDR3 region has the DNA TGTGCCAGCAGCGAAGACAGGGGGGAGACCCAGTACTTC.

The rearrangement links TRBV5-1 to TRBJ1-1; the D is unclear. This CDR3 is built from 14 residues. Germline V gene data show CDR1 as SGHRS and CDR2 as YFSETQ. Trimming removed 0 bases at V and 0 bases at J, with 6 bases between. The CDR3 reads CASSLDGLNTEAFF. DNA for the CDR3: TGCGCCAGCAGCTTGGACGGTTTGAACACTGAAGCTTTCTTT.

The V and J genes are TRBV30 and TRBJ2-6, with TRBD1 identical over 7 bases. CDR3 size: 14 residues. Germline V gives CDR1 GTSNPN, CDR2 SVGIG (reference sequence). The V gene end was trimmed by 2 bases and the J gene end by 4 bases; junction bases not matched to a gene: 2. CDR3 residues: CAWSKGAGANVLTF. The CDR3 DNA follows: TGTGCCTGGAGTAAGGGGGCCGGGGCCAACGTCCTGACTTTC.

The chain recombines TRBV6-6 with TRBJ1-2; 10 nucleotides align to TRBD1. CDR1 MNHNY and CDR2 SVGAGI come from the germline V gene (reference sequence). The CDR3 loop spans 13 amino acids. The V gene end was trimmed by 6 bases and the J gene end by 7 bases; junction bases not matched to a gene: 5. The CDR3 protein is CASRVDRGPGYTF. DNA of the CDR3: TGTGCCAGCAGGGTCGACAGGGGGCCTGGCTACACCTTC.

The rearrangement joins TRBV28 to TRBJ2-6; perhaps TRBD1 as D (6 bases). This CDR3 has 15 residues. CDR1 MDHEN and CDR2 SYDVKM come from the germline V gene. Trimming took 5 bases from V and 6 from J, leaving 14 bases between them. CDR3 region: CASSPGTRMANVLTF. DNA for the CDR3: TGTGCCAGCAGTCCGGGGACACGAATGGCCAACGTCCTGACTTTC.